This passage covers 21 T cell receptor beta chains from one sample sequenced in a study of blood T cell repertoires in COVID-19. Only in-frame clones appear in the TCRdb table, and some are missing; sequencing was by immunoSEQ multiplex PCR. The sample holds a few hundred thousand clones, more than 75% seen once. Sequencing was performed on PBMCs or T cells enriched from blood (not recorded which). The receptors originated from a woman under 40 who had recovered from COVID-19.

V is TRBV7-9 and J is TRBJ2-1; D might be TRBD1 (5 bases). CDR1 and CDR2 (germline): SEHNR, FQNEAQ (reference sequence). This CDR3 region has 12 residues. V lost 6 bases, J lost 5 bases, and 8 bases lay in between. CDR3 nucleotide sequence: TGTGCCAGCAGTCCCAGGGACAATGAGCAGTTCTTC. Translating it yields CASSPRDNEQFF.

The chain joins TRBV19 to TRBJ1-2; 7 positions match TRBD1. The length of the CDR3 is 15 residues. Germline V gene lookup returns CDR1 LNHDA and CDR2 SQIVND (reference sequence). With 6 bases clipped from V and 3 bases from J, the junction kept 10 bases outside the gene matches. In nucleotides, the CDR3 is TGTGCCAGTAGGTTGGAAGAGGGGGCATACTATGGCTACACCTTC. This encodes CASRLEEGAYYGYTF.

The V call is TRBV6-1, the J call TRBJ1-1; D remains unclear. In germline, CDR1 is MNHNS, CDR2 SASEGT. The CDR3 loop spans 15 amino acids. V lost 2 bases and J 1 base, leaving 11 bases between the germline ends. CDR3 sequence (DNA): TGTGCCAGCAGTGAAATTGTAGGAGCGAACACTGAAGCTTTCTTT. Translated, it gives CASSEIVGANTEAFF.

Here the CDR3 DNA reads TGTGCCAGCAGCGGCGAGCGGGGGGGCCCCAATGAGCAGTTCTTC. This codes for CASSGERGGPNEQFF. The V gene is TRBV3-1 (or the pseudogene TRBV3-2), the J gene TRBJ2-1, with 10 bases lining up with TRBD2. Germline values: CDR1 LGHDT, CDR2 YNNKEL (reference sequence). This CDR3 is 15 amino acids long. With V trimmed by 5 bases and J by 6 bases, 7 bases remained unmatched.

CDR3 DNA sequence: TGTGCCAGCAGTGAAGCGCTAGTGGACCGGGGTGAGCAGTTCTTC. Its protein product is CASSEALVDRGEQFF. V is TRBV2 and J is TRBJ2-1, with D possibly TRBD2 on 5 matching bases. The CDR3 loop spans 15 amino acids. The V end was cut by 0 bases, the J end by 9 bases, with 15 bases between. The germline gives CDR1 SNHLY, CDR2 FYNNEI. The full variable domain, its missing parts supplied by reference TRBV2 and TRBJ2-1, is EPEVTQTPSHQVTQMGQEVILRCVPISNHLYFYWYRQILGQKVEFLVSFYNNEISEKSEIFDDQFSVERPDGSNFTLKIRSTKLEDSAMYFCASSEALVDRGEQFFGPGTRLTVL.

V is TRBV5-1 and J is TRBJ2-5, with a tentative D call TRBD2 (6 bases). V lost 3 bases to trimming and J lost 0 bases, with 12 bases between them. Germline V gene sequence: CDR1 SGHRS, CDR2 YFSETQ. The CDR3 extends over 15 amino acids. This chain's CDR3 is CASSWRGGYQETQYF. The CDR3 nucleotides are TGCGCCAGCAGCTGGCGAGGAGGGTACCAAGAGACCCAGTACTTC.

CDR3 nucleotide sequence: TGTGCCAGCAGCCAAGAGGAGGGGGCGGTAACAGATACGCAGTATTTT. It specifies CASSQEEGAVTDTQYF. V gene TRBV14 combines with J gene TRBJ2-3, with D possibly being TRBD1 (7 bases). Trimming took 0 bases from V and 3 from J, leaving 13 bases between them. This CDR3 is 16 amino acids long. Per the germline V gene, CDR1 is SGHDN and CDR2 is FVKESK.

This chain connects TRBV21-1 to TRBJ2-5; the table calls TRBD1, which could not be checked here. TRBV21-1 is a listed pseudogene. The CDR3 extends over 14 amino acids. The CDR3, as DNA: TGTGCCAGCAGCAAAACAGCTTTTGTGGAGACCCAGTACTTC. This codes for CASSKTAFVETQYF.

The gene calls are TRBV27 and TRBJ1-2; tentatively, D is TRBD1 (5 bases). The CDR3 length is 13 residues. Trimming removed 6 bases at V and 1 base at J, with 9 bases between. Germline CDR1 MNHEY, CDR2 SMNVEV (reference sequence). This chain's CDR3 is CASRRQGNYGYTF. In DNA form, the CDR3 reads TGTGCCAGCAGGCGGCAGGGTAACTATGGCTACACCTTC.

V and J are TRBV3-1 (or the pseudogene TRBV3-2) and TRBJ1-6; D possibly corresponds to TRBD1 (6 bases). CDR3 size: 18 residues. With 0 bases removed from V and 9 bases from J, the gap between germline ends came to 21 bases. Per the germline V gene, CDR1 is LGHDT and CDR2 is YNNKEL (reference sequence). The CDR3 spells CASSQEAGARGNSSPLHF. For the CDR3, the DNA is TGTGCCAGCAGCCAAGAGGCGGGGGCCAGGGGAAACAGTTCACCCCTCCACTTT.

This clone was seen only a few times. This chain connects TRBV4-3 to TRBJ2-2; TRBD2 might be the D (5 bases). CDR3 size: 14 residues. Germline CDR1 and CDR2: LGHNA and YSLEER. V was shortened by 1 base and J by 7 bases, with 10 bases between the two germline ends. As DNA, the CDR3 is TGCGCCAGCAGCCAAGGTCGGGGAGTCGGGGAGCTGTTTTTT. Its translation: CASSQGRGVGELFF.

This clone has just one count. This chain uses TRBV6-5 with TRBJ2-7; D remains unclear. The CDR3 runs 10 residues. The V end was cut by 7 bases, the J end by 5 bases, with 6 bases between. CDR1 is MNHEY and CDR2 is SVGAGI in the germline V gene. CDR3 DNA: TGTGCCAGCACCGAGGACGAGCAGTACTTC. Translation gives CASTEDEQYF.

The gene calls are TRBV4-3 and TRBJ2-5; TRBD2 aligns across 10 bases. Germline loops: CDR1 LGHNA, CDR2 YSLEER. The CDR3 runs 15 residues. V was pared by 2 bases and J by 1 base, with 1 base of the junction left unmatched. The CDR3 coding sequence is TGCGCCAGCAGCCAACAGCGGGGGGGCCAAGAGACCCAGTACTTC. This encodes CASSQQRGGQETQYF.

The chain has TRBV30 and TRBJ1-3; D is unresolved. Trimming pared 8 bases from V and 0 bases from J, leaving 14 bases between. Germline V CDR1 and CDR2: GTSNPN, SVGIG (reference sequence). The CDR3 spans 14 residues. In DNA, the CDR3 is TGTGCCCGGGCTCTAGGCACCTCTGGAAACACCATATATTTT. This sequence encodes CARALGTSGNTIYF. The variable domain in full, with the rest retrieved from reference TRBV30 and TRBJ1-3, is SQTIHQWPATLVQPVGSPLSLECTVEGTSNPNLYWYRQAAGRGLQLLFYSVGIGQISSEVPQNLSASRPQDRQFILSSKKLLLSDSGFYLCARALGTSGNTIYFGEGSWLTVV.

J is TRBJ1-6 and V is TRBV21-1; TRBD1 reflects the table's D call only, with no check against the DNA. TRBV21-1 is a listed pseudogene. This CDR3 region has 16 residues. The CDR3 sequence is CASSKGIQGRNSPLHF. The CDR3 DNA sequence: TGTGCCAGCAGCAAAGGGATCCAGGGGCGTAATTCACCCCTCCACTTT.

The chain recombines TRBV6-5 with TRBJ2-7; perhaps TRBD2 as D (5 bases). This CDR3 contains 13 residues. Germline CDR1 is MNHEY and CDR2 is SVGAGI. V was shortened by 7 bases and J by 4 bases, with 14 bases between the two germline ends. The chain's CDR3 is CASNMDSHYEQYF. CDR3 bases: TGTGCCAGCAATATGGACTCCCATTACGAGCAGTACTTC.

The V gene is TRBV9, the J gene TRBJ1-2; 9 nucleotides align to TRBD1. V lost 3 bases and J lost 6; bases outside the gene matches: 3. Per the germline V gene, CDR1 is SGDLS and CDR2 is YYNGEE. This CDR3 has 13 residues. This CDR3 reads CASSATGGDGYTF. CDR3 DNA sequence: TGTGCCAGCAGCGCTACAGGGGGCGATGGCTACACCTTC. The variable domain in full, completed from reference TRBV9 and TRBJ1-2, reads DSGVTQTPKHLITATGQRVTLRCSPRSGDLSVYWYQQSLDQGLQFLIQYYNGEERAKGNILERFSAQQFPDLHSELNLSSLELGDSALYFCASSATGGDGYTFGSGTRLTVV.

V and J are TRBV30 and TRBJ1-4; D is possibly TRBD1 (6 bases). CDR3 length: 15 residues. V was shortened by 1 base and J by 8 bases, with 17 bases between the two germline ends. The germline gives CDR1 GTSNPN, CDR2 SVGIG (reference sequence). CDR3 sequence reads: CAWSGTGQGTEKLFF. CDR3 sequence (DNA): TGTGCCTGGAGTGGTACGGGTCAGGGGACCGAAAAACTGTTTTTT. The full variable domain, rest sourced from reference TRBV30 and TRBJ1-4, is SQTIHQWPATLVQPVGSPLSLECTVEGTSNPNLYWYRQAAGRGLQLLFYSVGIGQISSEVPQNLSASRPQDRQFILSSKKLLLSDSGFYLCAWSGTGQGTEKLFFGSGTQLSVL.

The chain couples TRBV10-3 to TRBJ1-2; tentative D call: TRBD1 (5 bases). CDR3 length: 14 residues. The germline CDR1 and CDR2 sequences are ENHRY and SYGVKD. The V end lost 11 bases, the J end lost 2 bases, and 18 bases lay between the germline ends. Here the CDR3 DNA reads TGTGCCTCACACGAGCCAGACAGAAACTATGGCTACACCTTC. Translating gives CASHEPDRNYGYTF.

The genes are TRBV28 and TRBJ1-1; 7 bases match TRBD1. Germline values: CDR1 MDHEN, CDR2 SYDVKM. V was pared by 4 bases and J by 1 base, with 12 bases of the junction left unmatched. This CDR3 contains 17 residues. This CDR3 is CASSYSQGVTGNTEAFF. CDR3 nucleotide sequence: TGTGCCAGCAGTTACTCCCAGGGGGTGACTGGGAACACTGAAGCTTTCTTT.

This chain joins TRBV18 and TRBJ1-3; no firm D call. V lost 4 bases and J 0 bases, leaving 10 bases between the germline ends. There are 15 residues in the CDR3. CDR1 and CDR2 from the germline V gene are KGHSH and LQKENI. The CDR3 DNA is TGTGCCAGCTCACTCGACATGATCTCTGGAAACACCATATATTTT. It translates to CASSLDMISGNTIYF.